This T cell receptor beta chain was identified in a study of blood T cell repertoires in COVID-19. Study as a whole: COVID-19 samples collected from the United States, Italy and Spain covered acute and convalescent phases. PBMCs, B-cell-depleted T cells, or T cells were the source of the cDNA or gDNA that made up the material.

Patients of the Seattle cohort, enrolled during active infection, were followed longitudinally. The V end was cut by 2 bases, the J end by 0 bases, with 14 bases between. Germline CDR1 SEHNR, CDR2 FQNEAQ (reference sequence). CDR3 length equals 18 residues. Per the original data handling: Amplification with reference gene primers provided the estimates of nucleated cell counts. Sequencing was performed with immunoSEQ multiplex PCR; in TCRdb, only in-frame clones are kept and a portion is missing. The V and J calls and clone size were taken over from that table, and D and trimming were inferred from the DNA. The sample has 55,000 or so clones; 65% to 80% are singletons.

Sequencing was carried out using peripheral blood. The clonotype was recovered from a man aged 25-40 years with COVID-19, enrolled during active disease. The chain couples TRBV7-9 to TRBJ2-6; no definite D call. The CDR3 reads CASSLRRVRFSGANVLTF. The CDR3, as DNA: TGTGCCAGCAGCTTACGTCGCGTCCGATTCTCTGGGGCCAACGTCCTGACTTTC.